This TCR beta chain was captured in a study of blood T cell repertoires in COVID-19. Study overall: PBMCs, B-cell-depleted T cells, or T cells were the source of the cDNA or gDNA that made up the material.

This clone has just one count. In the source study's methods: Estimated nucleated cell counts came from reference gene primer amplification. Libraries were prepared by immunoSEQ multiplex PCR; TCRdb keeps only in-frame clonotypes and omits some of them. V, J and clone size are taken as reported in that table, and D and trimming were inferred from the DNA itself. Of 310,000 or so clones listed, roughly 89% are singletons. V lost 8 bases, J lost 4 bases, and 15 bases lay in between. The CDR3 is 14 residues long. The germline CDR1 and CDR2 sequences are MNHEY and SVGAGI. The clonotype was recovered from a woman aged 18-29 years who had recovered from COVID-19. The sequenced material came from PBMCs or T cells enriched from blood (not recorded which). This chain joins TRBV6-5 and TRBJ2-1; D call uncertain. The CDR3 here is CASVPATLYNEQFF. DNA for the CDR3: TGTGCCAGCGTGCCAGCGACTCTTTACAATGAGCAGTTCTTC.